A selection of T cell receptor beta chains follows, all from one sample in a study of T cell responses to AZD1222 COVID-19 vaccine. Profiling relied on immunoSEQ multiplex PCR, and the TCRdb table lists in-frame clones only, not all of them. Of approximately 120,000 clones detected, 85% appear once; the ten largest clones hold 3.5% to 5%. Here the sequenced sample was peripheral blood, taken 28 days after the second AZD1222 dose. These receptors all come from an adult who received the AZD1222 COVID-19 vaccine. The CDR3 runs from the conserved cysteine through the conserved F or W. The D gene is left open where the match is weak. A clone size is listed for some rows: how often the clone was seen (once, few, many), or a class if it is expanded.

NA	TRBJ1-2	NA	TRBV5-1	TGCGCCAGCAGCGGGGACCTCTTAAACTATGGCTACACCTTC	CASSGDLLNYGYTF
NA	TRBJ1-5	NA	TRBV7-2	TGTGCCAGCAGCTTAGGGGATCCCGGGGGCCAGCCCCAGCATTTT	CASSLGDPGGQPQHF
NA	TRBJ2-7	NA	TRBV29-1	TGCAGCGTCAGAGGGGGAGACTTCTCAGAGCAGTACTTC	CSVRGGDFSEQYF
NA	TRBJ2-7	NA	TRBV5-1	TGCGCCACCTCCGAGGGGAGCTCCTACGAGCAGTACTTC	CATSEGSSYEQYF
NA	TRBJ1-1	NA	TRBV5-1	TGCGCCAGCAGCTTGGAACGGAGTACTGAAGCTTTCTTT	CASSLERSTEAFF
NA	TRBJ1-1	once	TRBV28	TGTGCCAGCTTTCTCCGCAACCGGCCCGTTGGAGCTTTCTTT	CASFLRNRPVGAFF
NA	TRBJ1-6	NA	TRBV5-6	TGTGCCAGCAGCTTGGGGGGGCTCTCCTATAATTCACCCCTCCACTTT	CASSLGGLSYNSPLHF
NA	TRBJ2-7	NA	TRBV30	TGTGCCTGGACAGGGAAATCTGACGAGCAGTACTTC	CAWTGKSDEQYF
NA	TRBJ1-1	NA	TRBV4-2	TGTGCCAGCAGTCAGCAGGGACTCACTGAAGCTTTCTTT	CASSQQGLTEAFF
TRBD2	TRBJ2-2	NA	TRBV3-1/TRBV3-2	TGTGCCAGCAGCCAAGATCAAGGGGCCTGGGGAGCGGGGGGAGCGAACACCGGGGAGCTGTTTTTT	CASSQDQGAWGAGGANTGELFF
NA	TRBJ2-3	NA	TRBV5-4	TGTGCCAGCAGCCCGGATAGGAGGGCAGATACGCAGTATTTT	CASSPDRRADTQYF
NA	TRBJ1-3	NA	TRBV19	TGTGCCAGTGTCGGCAGGGCTGGAAACACCATATATTTT	CASVGRAGNTIYF
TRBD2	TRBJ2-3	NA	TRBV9	TGTGCCAGCAGCAAGAGCGGGGGGGGTAACACAGATACGCAGTATTTT	CASSKSGGGNTDTQYF
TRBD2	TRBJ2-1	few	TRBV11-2	TGTGCCAGCAGGGAGGGCGGGGGTCATTACAATGAGCAGTTCTTC	CASREGGGHYNEQFF
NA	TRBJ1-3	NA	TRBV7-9	TGTGCCAGCAGAATAGGGTCCTCTGGAAACACCATATATTTT	CASRIGSSGNTIYF
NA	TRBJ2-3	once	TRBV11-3	TGTGCCAGCAGCTTAAATTCGGGGAATACGCAGTATTTT	CASSLNSGNTQYF
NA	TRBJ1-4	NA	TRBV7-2	TGTGCCAGCAGCGCACAGGGAGCCACTAATGAAAAACTGTTTTTT	CASSAQGATNEKLFF
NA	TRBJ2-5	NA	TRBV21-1	TGTGCCAGCAACCCCCGGGACAGGGAAAAGGAGACCCAGTACTTC	CASNPRDREKETQYF
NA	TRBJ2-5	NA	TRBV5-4	TGTGCCAGCCGACGGTCTTTGTGGGGGGCGCAGGGAGAGACCCAGTACTTC	CASRRSLWGAQGETQYF
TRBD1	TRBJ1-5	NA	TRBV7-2	TGTGCCAGCAGCTTTAGCCAGGGGGTGGGTCAGCCCCAGCATTTT	CASSFSQGVGQPQHF
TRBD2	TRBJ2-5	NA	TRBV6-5	TGTGCCAGCAGTTACTTAGCGGGGGAACCCTACTTC	CASSYLAGEPYF
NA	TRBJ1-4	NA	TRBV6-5	TGTGCCAGCAGTTACGACAGCTATAATGAAAAACTGTTTTTT	CASSYDSYNEKLFF
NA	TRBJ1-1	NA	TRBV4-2	TGTGCCAGCAGCCGGGAGGCTGAAGCTTTCTTT	CASSREAEAFF
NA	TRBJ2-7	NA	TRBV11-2	TGTGCCAGCAGCTTTTCAGGGACCTACGAGCAGTACTTC	CASSFSGTYEQYF
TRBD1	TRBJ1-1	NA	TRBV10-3	TGTGCCATCAGCGATCGACAGGGTTCCGTTGAAGCTTTCTTT	CAISDRQGSVEAFF
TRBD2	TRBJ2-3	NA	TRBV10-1	TGCGCCAGCAGTGCACCGGGACTAGCGACGGCAGATACGCAGTATTTT	CASSAPGLATADTQYF
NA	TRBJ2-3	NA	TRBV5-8	TGTGCCAGCAGCTTGTCGGTTTCAGCTAGGATTAGCACAGATACGCAGTATTTT	CASSLSVSARISTDTQYF
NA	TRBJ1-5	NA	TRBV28	TGTGCCAGCAGTGCCCTAGGGAGGCACCAGCATTTT	CASSALGRHQHF
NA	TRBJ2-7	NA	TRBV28	TGTGCCAGCAGCATAGGACTTGGGCAGTACTTC	CASSIGLGQYF
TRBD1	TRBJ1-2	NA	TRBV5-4	TGTGCCAGCAGCCCATGGACAGGGACAAACTATGGCTACACCTTC	CASSPWTGTNYGYTF
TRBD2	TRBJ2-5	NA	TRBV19	TGTGCCAGTAGTATCGGTAGCGGGGGGCGGGAGACCCAGTACTTC	CASSIGSGGRETQYF
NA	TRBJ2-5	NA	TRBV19	TGTGCCAGTAGTATGAGGCTTCAAAAAGAGACCCAGTACTTC	CASSMRLQKETQYF
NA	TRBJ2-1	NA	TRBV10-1	TGCGCCAGCAGTGAGGAGGGGTACGGCAATGAGCAGTTCTTC	CASSEEGYGNEQFF
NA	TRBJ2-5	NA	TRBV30	TGTGCCTGGAAGGCAGGGGGGGGCGAGACCCAGTACTTC	CAWKAGGGETQYF
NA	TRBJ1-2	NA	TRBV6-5	TGTGCCAGCAGTTCCCTCGCCTATGGCTACACCTTC	CASSSLAYGYTF
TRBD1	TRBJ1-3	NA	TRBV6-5	TGTGCCAGCAGTCAGGGGGCCGAAAACACCATATATTTT	CASSQGAENTIYF
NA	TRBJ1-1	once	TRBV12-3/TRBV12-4	TGTGCCAGCAGTTCTAGACAGGACACTGAAGCTTTCTTT	CASSSRQDTEAFF
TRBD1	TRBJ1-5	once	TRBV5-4	TGTGCCAGCAGCCGGACAGGGGATGCCAATCAGCCCCAGCATTTT	CASSRTGDANQPQHF
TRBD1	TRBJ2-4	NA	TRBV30	TGTGCCTGGGTGGACAGGAACATTCAGTACTTC	CAWVDRNIQYF
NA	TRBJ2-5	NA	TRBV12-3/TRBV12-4	TGTGCCAGCAGCGCGGGGACCCAAGAGACCCAGTACTTC	CASSAGTQETQYF
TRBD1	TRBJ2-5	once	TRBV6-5	TGTGCCAGCAAGAGGGGGCCCATAGGAGAGACCCAGTACTTC	CASKRGPIGETQYF
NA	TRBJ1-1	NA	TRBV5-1	TGCGCCAGCAGTGAGGGGGATATGACGGGGATACACACTGAAGCTTTCTTT	CASSEGDMTGIHTEAFF
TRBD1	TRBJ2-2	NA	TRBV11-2	TGTGCCAGCAGCTTCGTCCCCCCGGGACAGGGGGCCGGGGAGCTGTTTTTT	CASSFVPPGQGAGELFF
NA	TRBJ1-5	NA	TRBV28	TGTGCCAGCAGTCCCGGCGGACCGGGGGCCCAGCATTTT	CASSPGGPGAQHF
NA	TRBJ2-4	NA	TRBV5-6	TGTGCCAGCAGCTTGTTTGGCGGGACCGACGCAGCCAAAAACATTCAGTACTTC	CASSLFGGTDAAKNIQYF
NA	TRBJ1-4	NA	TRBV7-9	TGTGCCAGCAGCTTAGTTGGTGAAAAACTGTTTTTT	CASSLVGEKLFF
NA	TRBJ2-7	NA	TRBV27	TGTGCCAGCAGTTTTTCAGGGGCACTCACCTACGAGCAGTACTTC	CASSFSGALTYEQYF
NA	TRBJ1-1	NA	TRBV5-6	TGTGCCAGCAGCTTGGGTTTTTCACACTCGAACACTGAAGCTTTCTTT	CASSLGFSHSNTEAFF
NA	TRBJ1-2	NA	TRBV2	TGTGCCAGCAGTGAAGGTCTCTGGGCTAACTATGGCTACACCTTC	CASSEGLWANYGYTF
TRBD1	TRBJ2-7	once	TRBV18	TGTGCCAGCTCACCACAAGCGGGGACAGGGCCCTACGAGCAGTACTTC	CASSPQAGTGPYEQYF
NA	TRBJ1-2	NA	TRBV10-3	TGTGCCATCAGGGGGCTCGGCTATGGCTACACCTTC	CAIRGLGYGYTF
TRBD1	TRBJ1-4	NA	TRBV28	TGTGCCAGCAGTTTGGAGACAGGGGGATCAACTAATGAAAAACTGTTTTTT	CASSLETGGSTNEKLFF
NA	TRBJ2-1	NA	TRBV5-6	TGTGCCAGCAGTTTCGCAGGGGTTAACAATGAGCAGTTCTTC	CASSFAGVNNEQFF